This T cell receptor (beta chain) was retrieved from a study of blood T cell repertoires in COVID-19. On the study more broadly: Italy, Spain and the United States were the sources of the convalescent and acute COVID-19 samples. T cells, B-cell-depleted T cells, or PBMCs supplied cDNA or gDNA.

Authors' analysis steps: Amplification with reference gene primers provided the estimates of nucleated cell counts. Profiled with immunoSEQ multiplex PCR; TCRdb holds only in-frame clones, not every one. For V, J and clone size, that table is used; D and trimming come from the DNA. The sample shows 95,000 to 110,000 clones, roughly 84% of them seen only once. CDR3 length equals 15 residues. Germline CDR1 and CDR2: SGHVS and FNYEAQ. Trimming stripped 3 bases from V and 0 bases from J, with 10 bases between. This clonotype was sampled from a human donor in a cohort sampled during active or convalescent COVID-19. V and J are TRBV7-6 and TRBJ2-3; no reliable D call. The sequencing input was peripheral blood. The CDR3 here is CASSFAGASTDTQYF. CDR3 nucleotides: TGTGCCAGCAGCTTCGCCGGAGCTAGCACAGATACGCAGTATTTT.